The clone carrying this TCR beta chain showed up just a few times. Trimming cost V 3 bases and J 4 bases, with 17 bases left between them. Germline-derived CDR1 and CDR2 are SGHRS and YFSETQ. The CDR3 sequence is 16 residues long. The study enrolled patients aged 18 to 65 with newly diagnosed hyperthyroidism of under 2 months' duration. The source of the sample is a study of T cells in Graves' hyperthyroidism and ophthalmopathy. Researchers amplified the TCR beta CDR3 regions from RNA transcripts. The primer set for the first-round RT-PCR of the TCR CDR3 was HTBI. MiXCR was run by TCRdb on the multiplex PCR reads, yielding one entry per CDR3 protein. Here the sample spans about 560,000 distinct CDR3 sequences, around 15% being singletons.

This chain joins TRBV5-1 and TRBJ2-1; D perhaps matches TRBD2 (6 bases). This receptor was obtained from a woman younger than 35 with Graves' hyperthyroidism. Sequenced input: blood. CDR3 sequence: CASSWDGRVLYNEQFF. The DNA for the CDR3 is TGCGCCAGCAGCTGGGACGGGAGAGTACTGTACAATGAGCAGTTCTTC.